This TCR beta chain originates from a study of CD4+ T cells in melanoma. Study-wide findings and caveats: CD8+ T cell, macrophage and B cell function reportedly correlated with neoantigen-specific CD4+ T cells. In melanoma, neoantigen-specific CD4+ T cells reportedly differed in differentiation state.

Only in-frame clones appear in the TCRdb table, and some are missing; sequencing was by immunoSEQ multiplex PCR. The data show over 130,000 clones, about 90% seen once. Germline CDR1 LNHDA, CDR2 SQIVND (reference sequence). Trimming removed 4 bases at V and 4 bases at J, with 7 bases between. The CDR3 is made up of 13 amino acids. Turning to this clone: Its antigen is undetermined.

The chain carries TRBV19 and TRBJ1-4; D uncertain. The TCR originated in a human donor with melanoma. The CDR3 is CASSNEVNEKLFF. The CDR3 region has the DNA TGTGCCAGTAGTAATGAGGTTAATGAAAAACTGTTTTTT.